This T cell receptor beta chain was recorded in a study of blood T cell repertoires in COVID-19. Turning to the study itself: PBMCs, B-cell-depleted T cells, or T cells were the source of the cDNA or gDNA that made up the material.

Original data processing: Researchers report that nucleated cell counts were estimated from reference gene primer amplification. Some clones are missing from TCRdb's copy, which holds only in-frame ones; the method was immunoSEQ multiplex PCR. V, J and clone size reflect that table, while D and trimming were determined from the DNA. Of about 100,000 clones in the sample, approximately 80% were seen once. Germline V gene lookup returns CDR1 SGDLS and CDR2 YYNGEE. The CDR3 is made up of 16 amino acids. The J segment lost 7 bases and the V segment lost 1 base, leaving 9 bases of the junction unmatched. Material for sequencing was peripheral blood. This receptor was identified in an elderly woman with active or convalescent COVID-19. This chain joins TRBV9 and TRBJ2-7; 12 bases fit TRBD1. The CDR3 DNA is TGTGCCAGCAGCGTAACCGGGACAGGGGGCCTCCGGGAGCAGTACTTC. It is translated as CASSVTGTGGLREQYF.